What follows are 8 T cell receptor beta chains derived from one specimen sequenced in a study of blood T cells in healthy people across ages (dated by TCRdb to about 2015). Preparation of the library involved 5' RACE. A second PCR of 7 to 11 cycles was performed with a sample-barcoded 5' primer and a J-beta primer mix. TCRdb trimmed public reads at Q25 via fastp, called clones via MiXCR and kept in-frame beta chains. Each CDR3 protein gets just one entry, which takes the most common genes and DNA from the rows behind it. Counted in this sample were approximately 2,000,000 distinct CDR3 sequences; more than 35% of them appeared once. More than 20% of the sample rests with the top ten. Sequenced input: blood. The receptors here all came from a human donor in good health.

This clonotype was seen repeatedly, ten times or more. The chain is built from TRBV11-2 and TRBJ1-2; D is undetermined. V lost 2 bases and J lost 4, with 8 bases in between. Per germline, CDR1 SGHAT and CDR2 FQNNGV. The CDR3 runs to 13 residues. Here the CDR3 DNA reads TGTGCCAGCAGCTTAACCGATTCCTATGGCTACACCTTC. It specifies CASSLTDSYGYTF.

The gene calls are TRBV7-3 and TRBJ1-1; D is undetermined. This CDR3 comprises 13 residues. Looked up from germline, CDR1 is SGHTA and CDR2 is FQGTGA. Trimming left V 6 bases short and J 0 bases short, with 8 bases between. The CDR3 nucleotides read TGTGCCAGCAGACGAAACATGAACACTGAAGCTTTCTTT. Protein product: CASRRNMNTEAFF.

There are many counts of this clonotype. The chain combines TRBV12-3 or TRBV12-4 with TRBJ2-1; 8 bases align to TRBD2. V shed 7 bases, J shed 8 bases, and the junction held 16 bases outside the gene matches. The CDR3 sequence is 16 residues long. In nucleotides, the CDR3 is TGTGCCAGCACCGTCGTCTCCGGGGGGGCCGGGCATGAGCAGTTCTTC. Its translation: CASTVVSGGAGHEQFF.

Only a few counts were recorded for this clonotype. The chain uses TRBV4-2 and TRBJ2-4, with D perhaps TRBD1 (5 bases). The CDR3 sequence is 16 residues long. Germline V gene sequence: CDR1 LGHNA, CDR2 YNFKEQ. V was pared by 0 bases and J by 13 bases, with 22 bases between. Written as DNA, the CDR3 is TGTGCCAGCAGCCAAGATTACAGGCTCGTCCCCTTAGAGCAGTACTTC. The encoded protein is CASSQDYRLVPLEQYF.

The CDR3 sequence: CASSLAPDTEQYF. Here the CDR3 DNA reads TGTGCCAGCAGCTTAGCTCCTGATACTGAGCAGTACTTC. V usage is TRBV7-8 and J usage is TRBJ2-7, with D unresolved. The V end was cut by 0 bases, the J end by 7 bases, with 10 bases between. The V gene's germline CDR1 is SGHVS and CDR2 FQNEAQ. This CDR3 has 13 amino acids.

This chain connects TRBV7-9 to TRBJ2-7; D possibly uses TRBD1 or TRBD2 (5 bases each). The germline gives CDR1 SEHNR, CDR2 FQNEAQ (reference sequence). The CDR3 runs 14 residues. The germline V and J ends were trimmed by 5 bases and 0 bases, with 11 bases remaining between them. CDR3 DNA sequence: TGTGCCAGCAGCAACCGGGACCCCTCCTACGAGCAGTACTTC. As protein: CASSNRDPSYEQYF. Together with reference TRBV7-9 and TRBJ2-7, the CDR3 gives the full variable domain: DTGVSQNPRHKITKRGQNVTFRCDPISEHNRLYWYRQTLGQGPEFLTYFQNEAQLEKSRLLSDRFSAERPKGSFSTLEIQRTEQGDSAMYLCASSNRDPSYEQYFGPGTRLTVT.

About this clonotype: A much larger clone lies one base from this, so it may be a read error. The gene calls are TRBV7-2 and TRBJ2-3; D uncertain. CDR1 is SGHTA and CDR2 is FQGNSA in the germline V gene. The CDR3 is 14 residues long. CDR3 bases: TGTGCCGGCAGCTTAGCCCTTGCCACAGATACGCAGTATTTT. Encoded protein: CAGSLALATDTQYF.

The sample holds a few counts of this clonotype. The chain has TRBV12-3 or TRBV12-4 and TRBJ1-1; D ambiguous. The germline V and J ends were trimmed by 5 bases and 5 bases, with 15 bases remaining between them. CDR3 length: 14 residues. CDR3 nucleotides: TGTGCCAGCAGTCCCCTAGGTGGCGAGACTGAAGCTTTCTTT. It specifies CASSPLGGETEAFF.